This TCR beta chain appears in the sequencing data of a study of T-cell reconstitution after alpha-beta-depleted transplantation in children. A library of TCRbeta sequences, prepared with unique molecular identifiers, was generated. In TCRdb, the PCR reads were re-called with MiXCR into one record per CDR3 protein. The table has some 120,000 distinct CDR3 sequences, roughly 9.7% seen once. This clonotype appeared a few times. The antigen is not known. Findings of the study overall: At day 60, the high TCRbeta diversity found in some patients originated from recipient T cells and thymic progenitors that had survived. About two months after transplant, alpha-beta T cells reportedly came from several hundred expanded graft clones.

Sequences were derived from PBMCs, mostly from graft donor cells, sampled 180 days after TCRalphabeta/CD19-depleted stem cell transplant. The receptor was isolated from a girl under three years old who had a stem cell transplant for combined immunodeficiency, so the T cells may come from the graft donor.

This CDR3 reads CASSQGLAGANEQFF. The CDR3 DNA reads as TGTGCCAGCAGCCAGGGACTAGCGGGGGCCAATGAGCAGTTCTTC. The chain combines TRBV7-2 with TRBJ2-1; TRBD2 agrees at 14 bases. The CDR3 contains 15 residues. Looked up from germline, CDR1 is SGHTA and CDR2 is FQGNSA. The V and J ends lost 5 bases and 6 bases, in that order; junction bases with no gene match: 3.